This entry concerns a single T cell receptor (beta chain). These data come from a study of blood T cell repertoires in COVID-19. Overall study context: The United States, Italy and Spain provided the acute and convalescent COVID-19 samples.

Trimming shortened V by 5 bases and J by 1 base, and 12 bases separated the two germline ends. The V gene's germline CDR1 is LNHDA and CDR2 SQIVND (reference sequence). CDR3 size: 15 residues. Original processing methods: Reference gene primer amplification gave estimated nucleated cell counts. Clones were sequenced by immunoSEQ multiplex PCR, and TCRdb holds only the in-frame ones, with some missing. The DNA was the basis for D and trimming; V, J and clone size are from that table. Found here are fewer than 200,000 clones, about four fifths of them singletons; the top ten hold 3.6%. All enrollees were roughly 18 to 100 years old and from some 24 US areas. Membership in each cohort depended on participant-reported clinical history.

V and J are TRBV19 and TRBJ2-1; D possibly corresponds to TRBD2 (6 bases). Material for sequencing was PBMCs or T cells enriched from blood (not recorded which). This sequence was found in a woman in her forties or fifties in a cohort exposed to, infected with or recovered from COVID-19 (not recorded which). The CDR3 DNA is TGTGCCAGTAGTCCCGGACTAAGTTCCTACAATGAGCAGTTCTTC. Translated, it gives CASSPGLSSYNEQFF.